This entry features one T cell receptor beta chain sequence. This sample was included in a study of shared clonotypes between healthy human individuals. Produced via immunoSEQ multiplex PCR; TCRdb's table is partial and in-frame only. The sample yields roughly 2.5 million clones, over 85% seen once. The trim removed 5 bases at V and 5 bases at J, leaving 5 bases unmatched. From germline, CDR1 is SGHRS and CDR2 YFSETQ. The CDR3 sequence is 14 residues long. The chain has TRBV5-1 and TRBJ2-2, with 8 bases aligning to TRBD2. Material for sequencing was naive CD4+ T cells sorted from blood. The subset here: CD45RA+ positively selected. This clonotype was sampled from a man aged 18 to 29 in good health. CDR3 bases: TGCGCCAGCAGTACTAGCGGAGGGACCGGGGAGCTGTTTTTT. Encoded protein: CASSTSGGTGELFF.